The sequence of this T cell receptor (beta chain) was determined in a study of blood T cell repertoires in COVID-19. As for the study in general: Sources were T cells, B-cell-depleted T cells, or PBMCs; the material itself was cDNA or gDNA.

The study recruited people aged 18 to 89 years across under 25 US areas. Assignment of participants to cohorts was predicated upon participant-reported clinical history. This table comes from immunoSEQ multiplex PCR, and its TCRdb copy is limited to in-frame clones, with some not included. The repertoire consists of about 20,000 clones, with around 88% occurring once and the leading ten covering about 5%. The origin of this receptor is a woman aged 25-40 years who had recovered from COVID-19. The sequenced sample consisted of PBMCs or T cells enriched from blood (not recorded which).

CDR3 DNA sequence: TGTGCCAGCAGTCATCAGACAAGTGGCTACACCTTC. It is translated as CASSHQTSGYTF. The chain uses TRBV7-2 and TRBJ1-2; D gene uncertain. There are 12 residues in the CDR3. V lost 6 bases and J lost 7, with 12 bases in between. Germline V gene sequence: CDR1 SGHTA, CDR2 FQGNSA.